One and the same sample provided the 23 T cell receptor beta chains below, sequenced in a study of Graves' ophthalmopathy and Graves' hyperthyroidism. RNA transcripts were the template, and TCR beta CDR3 regions were amplified from them. Investigators did first-round RT-PCR with HTBI primers, then second-round multiplex PCR. TCRdb analysed the multiplex PCR reads with MiXCR anew, one entry per CDR3 protein. The sample shows 350,000 to 450,000 distinct CDR3 sequences, about 21% of them seen only once. Sequenced input: peripheral blood. The receptors here all came from a woman aged 18-29 years with stable Graves' hyperthyroidism.

This clonotype was recorded many times. This rearrangement joins TRBV11-2 to TRBJ2-5, with unresolved D. There are 15 residues in the CDR3. In germline, CDR1 is SGHAT, CDR2 FQNNGV. V lost 1 base to trimming and J lost 5 bases, with 14 bases between them. In nucleotides, the CDR3 is TGTGCCAGCAGCTTAGTAGGCACCGATCAGGAGACCCAGTACTTC. Translated, it gives CASSLVGTDQETQYF.

V usage is TRBV12-3 or TRBV12-4 and J usage is TRBJ2-7; D is undetermined. This CDR3 has 15 amino acids. Trimming removed 6 bases from V and 1 base from J, with 16 bases in between. Written as DNA, the CDR3 is TGTGCCAGCAGCCGCCGACATGGGGATTCCTACGAGCAGTACTTC. Protein: CASSRRHGDSYEQYF.

This clonotype was observed at least ten times. V is TRBV6-5 and J is TRBJ2-5, with TRBD2 matching 11 bases. The J segment lost 2 bases and the V segment lost 2 bases, leaving 4 bases of the junction unmatched. Germline V lookup: CDR1 MNHEY, CDR2 SVGAGI. The CDR3 sequence is 16 residues long. CDR3: CASSYTGTSGQETQYF. As DNA, the CDR3 is TGTGCCAGCAGTTACACCGGGACTAGCGGACAAGAGACCCAGTACTTC.

The J gene is TRBJ1-5, the V gene TRBV11-2, with 10 bases aligning to TRBD1. J lost 0 bases, V lost 8 bases, and 7 bases had no gene match. The CDR3 has 16 residues. The germline V gene has CDR1 SGHAT and CDR2 FQNNGV. The CDR3 DNA reads TGTGCCAGCGGGCCGACAGGGGGCTATAGCAATCAGCCCCAGCATTTT. Its protein is CASGPTGGYSNQPQHF.

In its sample, this clonotype was seen many times. This chain joins TRBV29-1 and TRBJ1-1; TRBD1 agrees at 8 bases. Trimming took 6 bases from V and 7 from J; bases not matched to a gene: 10. Germline V gene lookup returns CDR1 SQVTM and CDR2 ANQGSEA. The CDR3 loop spans 13 amino acids. CDR3 sequence: CSVHGTGVVEAFF. CDR3 sequence (DNA): TGCAGCGTACACGGGACAGGAGTGGTTGAAGCTTTCTTT.

This clonotype was seen repeatedly, ten times or more. This chain links TRBV15 with TRBJ1-1; D ambiguous. V was cut by 1 base and J by 1 base, with 7 bases left in between. Germline V gene sequence: CDR1 LNHNV, CDR2 YYDKDF (reference sequence). This CDR3 contains 14 residues. The CDR3 loop reads CATSRGTANTEAFF. The CDR3 DNA sequence: TGTGCCACCAGCAGAGGAACAGCGAACACTGAAGCTTTCTTT. Using reference TRBV15 and TRBJ1-1 for the parts outside the CDR3, the full variable domain is DAMVIQNPRYQVTQFGKPVTLSCSQTLNHNVMYWYQQKSSQAPKLLFHYYDKDFNNEADTPDNFQSRRPNTSFCFLDIRSPGLGDTAMYLCATSRGTANTEAFFGQGTRLTVV.

The sample holds many counts of this clonotype. The chain joins TRBV6-6 to TRBJ2-5; TRBD1 might be the D (7 bases). V was shortened by 5 bases and J by 3 bases, with 13 bases between the two germline ends. This CDR3 spans 14 amino acids. Per the germline V gene, CDR1 is MNHNY and CDR2 is SVGAGI (reference sequence). CDR3 loop: CASSRGGGEETQYF. The DNA of the CDR3 is TGTGCCAGCAGTCGAGGGGGCGGGGAAGAGACCCAGTACTTC.

This clonotype has a handful of counts. V usage is TRBV2 and J usage is TRBJ2-7, with 8 bases matching TRBD1. J was trimmed by 2 bases and V by 6 bases; bases with no gene match: 9. The CDR3 sequence is 15 residues long. The germline V gene encodes CDR1 SNHLY and CDR2 FYNNEI. In nucleotides, the CDR3 is TGTGCCAGCAGCATCGACAGGGGCCTGACCTACGAGCAGTACTTC. It encodes CASSIDRGLTYEQYF.

This sequence joins TRBV19 and TRBJ2-5; 8 bases agree with TRBD1. The CDR3 sequence is 14 residues long. Germline V gene data show CDR1 as LNHDA and CDR2 as SQIVND (reference sequence). V trimming: 4 bases; J trimming: 5 bases; junction bases outside the gene matches: 6. The CDR3 coding sequence is TGTGCCAGTAGTACCCGGGACAGGAAGGAGACCCAGTACTTC. Translation: CASSTRDRKETQYF.

This clonotype was counted ten times or more. The chain couples TRBV10-3 to TRBJ1-2; D not resolved. The CDR3 covers 13 residues. V gave up 4 bases and J gave up 4 bases, with 10 bases separating them. The germline V gene has CDR1 ENHRY and CDR2 SYGVKD. This chain's CDR3 is CAISVQFLYGYTF. Written as DNA, the CDR3 is TGTGCCATCAGTGTACAGTTCCTCTATGGCTACACCTTC.

V usage is TRBV6-1 and J usage is TRBJ1-3, with D unclear. Germline values: CDR1 MNHNS, CDR2 SASEGT. The V end was cut by 6 bases, the J end by 5 bases, with 8 bases between. This CDR3 has 12 residues. In DNA, the CDR3 is TGTGCCAGCAGCCCCGACAGAAACACCATATATTTT. It yields the protein CASSPDRNTIYF.

This clonotype showed up many times. This chain joins TRBV20-1 and TRBJ1-6; no definite D call. V gave up 5 bases and J gave up 7 bases, with 15 bases separating them. Germline loops: CDR1 DFQATT, CDR2 SNEGSKA (reference sequence). This CDR3 comprises 14 residues. As DNA, the CDR3 is TGCAGTGCTGCTGACGCCACGGGGAATTCACCCCTCCACTTT. Its translation: CSAADATGNSPLHF.

This clonotype was recorded at least ten times. The chain links TRBV7-2 to TRBJ1-5; D is perhaps TRBD1 (6 bases). The CDR3 runs to 14 residues. Germline CDR1 and CDR2: SGHTA and FQGNSA. Trimming stripped 5 bases from V and 1 base from J, with 9 bases between. The CDR3 DNA reads as TGTGCCAGCAGCCCAGGGGAGAGCAATCAGCCCCAGCATTTT. It codes for CASSPGESNQPQHF. The entire variable domain, with the rest obtained from reference TRBV7-2 and TRBJ1-5, is as follows: GAGVSQSPSNKVTEKGKDVELRCDPISGHTALYWYRQSLGQGLEFLIYFQGNSAPDKSGLPSDRFSAERTGGSVSTLTIQRTQQEDSAVYLCASSPGESNQPQHFGDGTRLSIL.

This clonotype was picked up many times. The V and J genes are TRBV10-3 and TRBJ2-5; D is tentatively TRBD1 or TRBD2 (5 bases each). CDR3 length equals 13 residues. V was trimmed by 7 bases and J by 5 bases, leaving 14 bases between them. Germline-derived CDR1 and CDR2 are ENHRY and SYGVKD. The CDR3 nucleotides are TGTGCCATCATGGTGGGGGACGGGGAGACCCAGTACTTC. It codes for CAIMVGDGETQYF.

This clonotype was seen a few times. One junction end does not reproduce the germline sequence, and a read error may be involved. The J gene is TRBJ2-2, the V gene TRBV5-6, with D perhaps given as TRBD1 or TRBD2 (6 bases each). Germline values: CDR1 SGHDT, CDR2 YYEEEE. This CDR3 is built from 15 residues. The CDR3 DNA follows: TGTGCCAGCAGCTTACAGGGACTCGGGACCGGGGGGCTGTTTTTT. Encoded protein: CASSLQGLGTGGLFF.

The chain is built from TRBV14 and TRBJ1-1; possible D gene TRBD1, 6 bases. V gave up 4 bases and J gave up 4 bases, with 13 bases separating them. The CDR3 has 14 residues. The V gene's germline CDR1 is SGHDN and CDR2 FVKESK. DNA for the CDR3: TGTGCCAGCAGCCCCCGCGTAGGGGGCACTGAAGCTTTCTTT. Residues: CASSPRVGGTEAFF.

The chain uses TRBV19 and TRBJ2-7; 16 bases are shared with TRBD2. The length of the CDR3 is 17 residues. CDR1 is LNHDA, CDR2 SQIVND, per germline (reference sequence). V lost 5 bases to trimming and J lost 2 bases; unmatched junction nucleotides: 6. The CDR3 sequence: CASSLGLAGGPTYEQYF. DNA of the CDR3: TGTGCCAGTAGTCTGGGACTAGCGGGAGGGCCTACCTACGAGCAGTACTTC.

In the case of this clonotype: In this CDR3 the conserved last residue, phenylalanine or tryptophan, is missing, so a read error is likely. The chain carries TRBV7-2 and TRBJ2-7; 9 bases are shared with TRBD2. V dropped 5 bases and J dropped 2; count of bases not matched to a gene: 4. Germline-derived CDR1 and CDR2 are SGHTA and FQGNSA. There are 14 residues in the CDR3. The CDR3 sequence: CASSRLAGAYEQYL. The CDR3 coding sequence is TGTGCCAGCAGCCGATTAGCGGGAGCCTACGAGCAGTACTTG.

This clonotype appeared many times. The CDR3 DNA follows: TGTGCCATCAGCGGAGTGGGGCAGGCCGGATCGGAGACCCAGTACTTC. Protein: CAISGVGQAGSETQYF. This chain uses TRBV10-3 with TRBJ2-5; TRBD1 is a possible D gene (5 bases). The CDR3 covers 16 residues. CDR1 is ENHRY, CDR2 SYGVKD, per germline. With 6 bases removed from V and 5 bases from J, the gap between germline ends came to 22 bases.

This rearrangement joins TRBV2 to TRBJ1-5; possibly TRBD1 for D (6 bases). V was shortened by 5 bases and J by 0 bases, with 26 bases between the two germline ends. This CDR3 has 20 amino acids. From germline, CDR1 is SNHLY and CDR2 FYNNEI. The CDR3 DNA reads as TGTGCCAGCAGTAAGATCCAGTTAGGAGGCAGGGGTGATAGCAATCAGCCCCAGCATTTT. This codes for CASSKIQLGGRGDSNQPQHF.

This clonotype was picked up many times. The chain combines TRBV13 with TRBJ2-7; D is perhaps TRBD1 or TRBD2 (5 bases each). The length of the CDR3 is 14 residues. V dropped 5 bases and J dropped 3 bases, with 14 bases sitting between them. Germline V CDR1 and CDR2: PRHDT, FYEKMQ (reference sequence). The chain's CDR3 is CASSRRDLDYEQYF. DNA of the CDR3: TGTGCCAGCAGCCGCCGGGACCTCGACTACGAGCAGTACTTC.

Many counts were recorded for this clonotype. This chain joins TRBV20-1 and TRBJ2-7; possible D gene TRBD2, 6 bases. The length of the CDR3 is 16 residues. The germline V gene encodes CDR1 DFQATT and CDR2 SNEGSKA (reference sequence). The ends were cut back, 0 bases at V and 0 bases at J, with 15 bases in the middle. The CDR3 spells CSARDRGGMSSYEQYF. DNA of the CDR3: TGCAGTGCTAGAGATAGGGGCGGGATGAGCTCCTACGAGCAGTACTTC.

CDR3 coding DNA: TGTGCCAGCAGTGAAGCGCTTCGGGTGAATGGCTACACCTTC. Translated: CASSEALRVNGYTF. The rearrangement uses TRBV2 and TRBJ1-2; no firm D call. Trimming shortened V by 0 bases and J by 6 bases, and 11 bases separated the two germline ends. The CDR3 covers 14 residues. Germline V gene data show CDR1 as SNHLY and CDR2 as FYNNEI. Drawing the rest from reference TRBV2 and TRBJ1-2, the complete variable domain is EPEVTQTPSHQVTQMGQEVILRCVPISNHLYFYWYRQILGQKVEFLVSFYNNEISEKSEIFDDQFSVERPDGSNFTLKIRSTKLEDSAMYFCASSEALRVNGYTFGSGTRLTVV.